A selection of T cell receptor beta chains follows, all from one sample in a study of CD8 T cells in Susac syndrome. One entry per CDR3 protein results from TCRdb running MiXCR on the immunoSEQ multiplex PCR reads. Here the sample spans 75,000 or so distinct CDR3 sequences, nearly 95% being singletons. Source material: CD8+ T cells from PBMCs. These receptors all come from a human donor with Susac syndrome. CDR3s include the opening cysteine and the closing phenylalanine or tryptophan. The D gene is left open where the match is weak. Clone size is given for some rows only: seen once, a few or many times, or a class if the clone is expanded.

CDR3nt	CDR3aa	v_gene	len	abundance	d_gene	j_gene
TGTGCCAGCAGTTTTATCGAGGGCTACACCTTC	CASSFIEGYTF	TRBV28	11	.	.	TRBJ1-2
TGTGCCAGCAGCGTAGACGGGGACTCCCAAGTGAGCGGGGAGCTGTTTTTT	CASSVDGDSQVSGELFF	TRBV9	17	.	.	TRBJ2-2
TGTGCCTGTAATGGGGTGTTGGGCAATGAGCAGTTCTTC	CACNGVLGNEQFF	TRBV6-5	13	once	.	TRBJ2-1
TGTGCCACCAGCAGCTACACAGGGGGCGCGAATCAGCCCCAGCATTTT	CATSSYTGGANQPQHF	TRBV15	16	.	TRBD1	TRBJ1-5
TGTGCCTGCGAAAGGCTTGTGCACACTGAAGCTTTCTTT	CACERLVHTEAFF	TRBV30	13	once	.	TRBJ1-1
TGTGCCAGCAGCTCGGGACTTTATGGCTACACCTTC	CASSSGLYGYTF	TRBV7-9	12	.	.	TRBJ1-2
TGTGCCACCAGTGATCTACCGGCCGGTGAGCAGTTCTTC	CATSDLPAGEQFF	TRBV24-1	13	.	.	TRBJ2-1
TGTGCCAGCAGCCCCCGGGCTAATGTAAATGAGCAGTTCTTC	CASSPRANVNEQFF	TRBV7-9	14	.	.	TRBJ2-1
TGTGCCAGCAGTACCCTCCGGGACAGGCTCGATGAGCAGTTCTTC	CASSTLRDRLDEQFF	TRBV27	15	.	TRBD1	TRBJ2-1
TGTGCCAGCAGCGTAGGACAGTCCTACGAGCAGTACTTC	CASSVGQSYEQYF	TRBV9	13	once	.	TRBJ2-7
TGTGCCAGCACCAGGGGCAATCAGCCCCAGCATTTT	CASTRGNQPQHF	TRBV6-1	12	.	.	TRBJ1-5
TGCAGTGCTGCCCAGGGAGGAGGCTACGAGCAGTACTTC	CSAAQGGGYEQYF	TRBV20-1	13	.	.	TRBJ2-7
TGTGCCAGCAGTTACTCGAATCCATTCGAGCAGTACTTC	CASSYSNPFEQYF	TRBV6-5	13	.	.	TRBJ2-7
TGTGCCAGCAGCCCCGGGGCTAACACTGAAGCTTTCTTT	CASSPGANTEAFF	TRBV5-6	13	few	.	TRBJ1-1
TGTGCCAGTAGAATAAACCGGGACCGCTACAATGAGCAGTTCTTC	CASRINRDRYNEQFF	TRBV19	15	.	.	TRBJ2-1
TGTGCCACCAGCAGCGAGCCTGGGACAGGGGGCCGAAACACCGGGGAGCTGTTTTTT	CATSSEPGTGGRNTGELFF	TRBV15	19	.	TRBD1	TRBJ2-2
TGTGCCAGCAGCTTAGTGGGGACAGGGAACACTGAAGCTTTCTTT	CASSLVGTGNTEAFF	TRBV7-2	15	.	TRBD1	TRBJ1-1
TGTGCCAGCAGTATATCGGTGGCTGGGCAGCCCCAGCATTTT	CASSISVAGQPQHF	TRBV27	14	.	.	TRBJ1-5
TGTGCCAGCAGCTTGATGACAGGGAAAGAGACCCAGTACTTC	CASSLMTGKETQYF	TRBV5-6	14	.	TRBD1	TRBJ2-5
TGCAGTGCTAGAGATCTACAAACCAGCGAAGAGACCCAGTACTTC	CSARDLQTSEETQYF	TRBV20-1	15	.	.	TRBJ2-5
TGCAGTCCCCGGACTAGCGGAACCTACGAGCAGTACTTC	CSPRTSGTYEQYF	TRBV20-1	13	.	TRBD2	TRBJ2-7
TGTGCCAGCAGTGTTTCCTCCCCCTCTGAGCAGTTCTTC	CASSVSSPSEQFF	TRBV28	13	.	.	TRBJ2-1
TGTGCCAGCGACACAGGGGACAATGAGCAGTTCTTC	CASDTGDNEQFF	TRBV7-9	12	.	TRBD1	TRBJ2-1
TGCAGCGTTCGACTATACAATGAGCAGTTCTTC	CSVRLYNEQFF	TRBV29-1	11	.	.	TRBJ2-1
TGTGCCAGCAGTGAAGCGGGACTAGCGGACCGGTTGTCCCTCGAGCAGTACTTC	CASSEAGLADRLSLEQYF	TRBV2	18	.	TRBD2	TRBJ2-7
TGTGCCACCAGCAGAGCACTCTCCTACGAGCAGTACTTC	CATSRALSYEQYF	TRBV15	13	.	.	TRBJ2-7
TGTGCCAGCAGCGTAACAGGGGGCTATGGCTACACCTTC	CASSVTGGYGYTF	TRBV7-9	13	.	TRBD1	TRBJ1-2
TGTGCCACCAGTGATTCGGGACAAGGGATATACAATGAGCAGTTCTTC	CATSDSGQGIYNEQFF	TRBV24-1	16	.	.	TRBJ2-1
TGTGCCACCACCTCGGGACAGGGGGCTGACACCGGGGAGCTGTTTTTT	CATTSGQGADTGELFF	TRBV15	16	.	TRBD1	TRBJ2-2
TGTGCCAGCAGTTTCCGGGACTTTGGAGAAAAACTGTTTTTT	CASSFRDFGEKLFF	TRBV12-3/TRBV12-4	14	.	.	TRBJ1-4
TGCGCCAGCAGCCAAGAACGGAGCGGGAGGCCCTCCTACGAGCAGTACTTC	CASSQERSGRPSYEQYF	TRBV4-3	17	.	TRBD2	TRBJ2-7
TGTGCCAGCAGCTTACCCCGACTAGTCTACAATGAGCAGTTCTTC	CASSLPRLVYNEQFF	TRBV7-9	15	once	.	TRBJ2-1
TGCAGTGCTAGTCTTCAACCGCCTAACTATGGCTACACCTTC	CSASLQPPNYGYTF	TRBV20-1	14	.	.	TRBJ1-2
TGTGCCAGCAGCCAAGAGGCAGGGGTGGGCTCACCCCTCCACTTT	CASSQEAGVGSPLHF	TRBV3-1	15	.	.	TRBJ1-6
TGTGCCAGCAGCCGTCCTAGCGGGCAAGAGACCCAGTACTTC	CASSRPSGQETQYF	TRBV7-9	14	.	TRBD2	TRBJ2-5
TGTGCCAGCACCGTATGGACACAGGCTAACTATGGCTACACCTTC	CASTVWTQANYGYTF	TRBV28	15	.	.	TRBJ1-2
TGTGCCAGCAGCCGCATCACTAGCACAGATACGCAGTATTTT	CASSRITSTDTQYF	TRBV27	14	once	.	TRBJ2-3
TGCGCCAGCAGCCAGACCCCAGGGAATCAGCCCCAGCATTTT	CASSQTPGNQPQHF	TRBV4-3	14	.	.	TRBJ1-5
TGTGCCAGCAGTAGATTAAGGTCTCGGGGTGGAACAGATACGCAGTATTTT	CASSRLRSRGGTDTQYF	TRBV27	17	.	.	TRBJ2-3
TGTGCCAGCAGCATCTCGGGGGCTACCGGAGATACGCAGTATTTT	CASSISGATGDTQYF	TRBV7-2	15	.	.	TRBJ2-3
TGTGCCAGCAGCCAATTAGCGGGAGGCTACGAGCAGTACTTC	CASSQLAGGYEQYF	TRBV3-1	14	.	TRBD2	TRBJ2-7
TGTGCCAGCAGCTCCCGACAGGTTATTGAAGCTTTCTTT	CASSSRQVIEAFF	TRBV11-2	13	once	.	TRBJ1-1
TGCAGTGCTAGATTTCGGGACAGCTACAATGAGCAGTTCTTC	CSARFRDSYNEQFF	TRBV20-1	14	.	TRBD1	TRBJ2-1
TGTGCTAGTGGGGGCTATGAGCAGTTCTTC	CASGGYEQFF	TRBV12-5	10	.	.	TRBJ2-1
TGTGCCAGCAGCTTAGGGGTAGCGATTAGCACAGATACGCAGTATTTT	CASSLGVAISTDTQYF	TRBV7-9	16	.	.	TRBJ2-3
TGTGCCAGCAGTTTATCGACCGGCTATGGCTACACCTTC	CASSLSTGYGYTF	TRBV27	13	few	.	TRBJ1-2
TGCAGCGTTCCTGAGAACACTGAAGCTTTCTTT	CSVPENTEAFF	TRBV29-1	11	.	.	TRBJ1-1
TGTGCCAGCAGCTTTATCGGGACAGGGTATGGCTACACCTTC	CASSFIGTGYGYTF	TRBV5-6	14	once	TRBD1	TRBJ1-2
TGTGCCAGCTTTCGGACAGTTAGCAATCAGCCCCAGCATTTT	CASFRTVSNQPQHF	TRBV12-3/TRBV12-4	14	.	.	TRBJ1-5
TGCGCCAGCAGCCAAGCGAGTCGGGAGAGTGAGCAGTTCTTC	CASSQASRESEQFF	TRBV4-3	14	once	.	TRBJ2-1
TGCGCCAGTTCGATTGACAGCTCTGGGGCCAACGTCCTGACTTTC	CASSIDSSGANVLTF	TRBV5-1	15	.	.	TRBJ2-6
TGTGCCAGCAGTGAATTTGGGCCGGTCTCCGGGAATGAAAAACTGTTTTTT	CASSEFGPVSGNEKLFF	TRBV25-1	17	.	.	TRBJ1-4
TGTGCCAGCAGCCCCCCTCGACAGAAAGAGACCCAGTACTTC	CASSPPRQKETQYF	TRBV7-9	14	.	.	TRBJ2-5
TGTGCCAGCAGCCAAATTTACACTGAAGCTTTCTTT	CASSQIYTEAFF	TRBV9	12	.	.	TRBJ1-1
TGTGCCAGCACCCGGACAGGAAGTATGGCTGGGGCCAACGTCCTGACTTTC	CASTRTGSMAGANVLTF	TRBV27	17	.	TRBD1	TRBJ2-6
TGTGCCAGCAGTTTGGCGACAGGGGCGAACACTGAAGCTTTCTTT	CASSLATGANTEAFF	TRBV27	15	.	TRBD1	TRBJ1-1
TGCAGCGTTGAAGGGGTTGCAGAGATGAACACTGAAGCTTTCTTT	CSVEGVAEMNTEAFF	TRBV29-1	15	.	.	TRBJ1-1
TGTGCCAGCAGCCCCCCCCCGGGAAACCCCACAGATACGCAGTATTTT	CASSPPPGNPTDTQYF	TRBV14	16	.	.	TRBJ2-3
TGTGCCAGCAGCTCTACAGACAGTTACTTTTCTTTCTTT	CASSSTDSYFSFF	TRBV12-3/TRBV12-4	13	few	.	TRBJ1-1